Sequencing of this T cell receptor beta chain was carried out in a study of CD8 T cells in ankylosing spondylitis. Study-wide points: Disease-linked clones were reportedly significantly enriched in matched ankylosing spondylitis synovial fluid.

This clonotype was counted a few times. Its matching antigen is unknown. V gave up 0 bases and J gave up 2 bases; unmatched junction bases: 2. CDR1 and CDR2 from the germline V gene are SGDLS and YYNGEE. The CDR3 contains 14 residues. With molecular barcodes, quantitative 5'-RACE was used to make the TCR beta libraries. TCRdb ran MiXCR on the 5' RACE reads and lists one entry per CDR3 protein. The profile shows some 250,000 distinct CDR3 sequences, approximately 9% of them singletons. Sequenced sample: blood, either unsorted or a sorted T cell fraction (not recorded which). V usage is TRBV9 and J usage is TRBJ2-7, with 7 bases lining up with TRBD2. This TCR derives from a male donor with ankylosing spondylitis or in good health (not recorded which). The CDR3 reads CASSVDLAAYEQYF. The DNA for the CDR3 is TGTGCCAGCAGCGTAGACCTAGCGGCCTACGAGCAGTACTTC.